The 11 T cell receptor beta chains below were found in one sample sequenced in a study of blood T cell repertoires in COVID-19. Using immunoSEQ multiplex PCR, the repertoire was profiled, and TCRdb retains in-frame clones only, with some absent. The table shows hundreds of thousands of clones, with about 90% occurring only once. Source material: peripheral blood. The receptors shown here come from a woman in her 30s with COVID-19, enrolled during active disease.

The sample holds one count of this clone. The chain employs TRBV30 and TRBJ2-2; 7 nucleotides match TRBD2. Germline V gives CDR1 GTSNPN, CDR2 SVGIG (reference sequence). CDR3 length equals 13 residues. Trimming took 2 bases from V and 4 from J; bases not matched to a gene: 1. The CDR3 spells CAWSWGGTGELFF. CDR3 in DNA: TGTGCCTGGAGTTGGGGGGGCACCGGGGAGCTGTTTTTT.

This rearrangement joins TRBV25-1 to TRBJ2-4; TRBD2 matches 7 bases. In germline, CDR1 is MGHDK, CDR2 SYGVNS. Trimming took 1 base from V and 0 from J; bases not matched to a gene: 6. The CDR3 has 17 amino acids. The CDR3 loop reads CASSESGGEGAKNIQYF. The CDR3 DNA is TGTGCCAGCAGTGAATCGGGGGGAGAAGGAGCCAAAAACATTCAGTACTTC.

The chain links TRBV6-5 to TRBJ2-7; D remains ambiguous. Per the germline V gene, CDR1 is MNHEY and CDR2 is SVGAGI. CDR3 length: 13 residues. The V gene lost 2 bases and the J gene lost 7 bases, with 12 bases spanning the gap. In DNA form, the CDR3 reads TGTGCCAGCAGTTACGGCGACGCAGGAGAGCAGTACTTC. Translated, it gives CASSYGDAGEQYF.

The V gene is TRBV6-2 or TRBV6-3, the J gene TRBJ2-7; possibly TRBD2 for D (6 bases). The germline gives CDR1 MNHEY, CDR2 SVGEGT. V was cut by 0 bases and J by 2 bases, with 14 bases left in between. The CDR3 spans 16 residues. CDR3 DNA sequence: TGTGCCAGCAGTTACTCGATCGCGGGGTCGGCCTACGAGCAGTACTTC. Amino acid sequence: CASSYSIAGSAYEQYF.

The J gene is TRBJ2-1, the V gene TRBV19; the match to TRBD2 covers 11 bases. In germline, CDR1 is LNHDA, CDR2 SQIVND (reference sequence). CDR3 length: 13 amino acids. With 3 bases clipped from V and 10 bases from J, the junction kept 2 bases outside the gene matches. The CDR3 region is CASSIGTSGEQFF. The CDR3 bases are TGTGCCAGTAGTATTGGGACTAGCGGCGAGCAGTTCTTC.

This clone was detected once. The V call is TRBV5-4, the J call TRBJ1-1; D ambiguous. Between the trimmed V and J ends, which lost 4 bases and 2 bases, there was a span of 6 bases. Germline CDR1 is SGHNT and CDR2 is YYREEE (reference sequence). This CDR3 spans 12 amino acids. CDR3 loop: CASSKINTEAFF. The CDR3 coding sequence is TGTGCCAGCAGCAAAATAAACACTGAAGCTTTCTTT.

The chain is built from TRBV15 and TRBJ2-6, with 10 bases lining up with TRBD2. The germline V gene encodes CDR1 LNHNV and CDR2 YYDKDF (reference sequence). The CDR3 has 18 residues. Trimming cost V 2 bases and J 2 bases; bases outside gene matches: 6. The CDR3: CATSRSQGLAAGANVLTF. The CDR3 DNA sequence: TGTGCCACCAGCAGATCCCAAGGACTAGCGGCTGGGGCCAACGTCCTGACTTTC. The complete variable domain, with remaining parts taken from reference TRBV15 and TRBJ2-6, reads DAMVIQNPRYQVTQFGKPVTLSCSQTLNHNVMYWYQQKSSQAPKLLFHYYDKDFNNEADTPDNFQSRRPNTSFCFLDIRSPGLGDTAMYLCATSRSQGLAAGANVLTFGAGSRLTVL.

Worth noting for this clone: This specimen includes other DNA sequences encoding the same CDR3. V is TRBV2 and J is TRBJ2-1, with 11 bases aligning to TRBD2. CDR3 length equals 15 residues. Germline V gene data show CDR1 as SNHLY and CDR2 as FYNNEI. Trimming cost V 6 bases and J 3 bases; bases outside gene matches: 4. The CDR3, as DNA: TGTGCCAGCAGGTCCACTAGCGGGAGCTACAATGAGCAGTTCTTC. It yields the protein CASRSTSGSYNEQFF.

This rearrangement joins TRBV24-1 to TRBJ2-7, with D maybe TRBD1 (5 bases). From germline, CDR1 is KGHDR and CDR2 SFDVKD. Between the trimmed V and J ends, which lost 4 bases and 3 bases, there was a span of 12 bases. This CDR3 comprises 14 residues. As DNA, the CDR3 is TGTGCCACCAGTGACCCGCTTAGGGGCTACGAGCAGTACTTC. It is translated as CATSDPLRGYEQYF.

This clone appeared a single time. The chain couples TRBV3-1 (or the pseudogene TRBV3-2) to TRBJ1-2, with D perhaps TRBD1 (6 bases). This CDR3 has 14 residues. With 4 bases removed from V and 4 bases from J, the gap between germline ends came to 13 bases. CDR1 LGHDT and CDR2 YNNKEL come from the germline V gene (reference sequence). CDR3 amino acids: CASSLRPQGYGYTF. Written as DNA, the CDR3 is TGTGCCAGCAGCCTACGTCCACAGGGCTATGGCTACACCTTC.

This chain links TRBV19 with TRBJ2-3, with 7 bases aligning to TRBD1. Germline V gives CDR1 LNHDA, CDR2 SQIVND (reference sequence). The CDR3 has 13 residues. J was trimmed by 2 bases and V by 7 bases; bases with no gene match: 3. The DNA for the CDR3 is TGTGCCAGTAAGACAGGGAACACAGATACGCAGTATTTT. Amino acid sequence: CASKTGNTDTQYF.